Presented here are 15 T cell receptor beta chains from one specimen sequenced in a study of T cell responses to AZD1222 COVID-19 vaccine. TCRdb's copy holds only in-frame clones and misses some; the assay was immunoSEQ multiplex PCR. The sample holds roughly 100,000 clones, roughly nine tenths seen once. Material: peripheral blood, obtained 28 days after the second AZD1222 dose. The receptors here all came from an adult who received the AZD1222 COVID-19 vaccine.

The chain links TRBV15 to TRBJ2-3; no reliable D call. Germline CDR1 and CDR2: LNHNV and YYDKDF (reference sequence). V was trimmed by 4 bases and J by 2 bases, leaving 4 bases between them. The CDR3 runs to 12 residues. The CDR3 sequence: CATSIDTDTQYF. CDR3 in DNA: TGTGCCACCAGCATTGACACAGATACGCAGTATTTT.

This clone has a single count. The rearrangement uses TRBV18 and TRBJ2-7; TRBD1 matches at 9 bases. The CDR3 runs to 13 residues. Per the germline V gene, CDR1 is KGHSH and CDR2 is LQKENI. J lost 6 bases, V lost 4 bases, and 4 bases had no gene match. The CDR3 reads CASSRETGGEQYF. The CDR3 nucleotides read TGTGCCAGCTCACGTGAGACAGGGGGCGAGCAGTACTTC.

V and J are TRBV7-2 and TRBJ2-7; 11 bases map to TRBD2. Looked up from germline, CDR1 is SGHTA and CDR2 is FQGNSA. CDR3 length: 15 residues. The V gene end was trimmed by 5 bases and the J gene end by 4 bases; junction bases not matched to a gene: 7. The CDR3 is CASSLIAGGAYEQYF. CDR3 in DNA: TGTGCCAGCAGCCTAATAGCGGGAGGGGCTTACGAGCAGTACTTC.

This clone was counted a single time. The CDR3 here is CASSLAGTENGYTF. The CDR3 nucleotides are TGCGCCAGCAGCTTGGCCGGGACAGAAAATGGCTACACCTTC. The rearrangement uses TRBV5-1 and TRBJ1-2; TRBD1 matches 7 bases. With 0 bases clipped from V and 6 bases from J, the junction kept 5 bases outside the gene matches. Germline CDR1 and CDR2: SGHRS and YFSETQ. This CDR3 has 14 amino acids.

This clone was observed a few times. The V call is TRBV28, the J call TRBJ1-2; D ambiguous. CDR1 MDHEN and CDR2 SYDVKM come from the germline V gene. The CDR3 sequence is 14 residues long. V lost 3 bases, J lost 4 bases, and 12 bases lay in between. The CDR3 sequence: CASSFIQSGYGYTF. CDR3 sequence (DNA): TGTGCCAGCAGTTTTATACAAAGCGGCTATGGCTACACCTTC.

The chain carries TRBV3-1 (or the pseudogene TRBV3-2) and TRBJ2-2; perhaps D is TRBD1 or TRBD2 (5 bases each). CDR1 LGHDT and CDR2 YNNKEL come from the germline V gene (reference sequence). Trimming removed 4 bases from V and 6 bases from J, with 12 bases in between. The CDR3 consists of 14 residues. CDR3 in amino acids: CASSLGTTAGELFF. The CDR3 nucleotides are TGTGCCAGCAGCCTCGGGACCACCGCCGGGGAGCTGTTTTTT.

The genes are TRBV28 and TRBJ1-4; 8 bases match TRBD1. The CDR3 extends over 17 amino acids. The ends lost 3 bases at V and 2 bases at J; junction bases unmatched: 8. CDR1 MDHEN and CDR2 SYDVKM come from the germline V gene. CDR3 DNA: TGTGCCAGCAGTTTCAGGGCAGGGGGCCGGACTAATGAAAAACTGTTTTTT. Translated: CASSFRAGGRTNEKLFF.

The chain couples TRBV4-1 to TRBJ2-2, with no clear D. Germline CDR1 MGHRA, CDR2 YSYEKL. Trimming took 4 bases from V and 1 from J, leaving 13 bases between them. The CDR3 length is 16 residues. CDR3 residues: CASSPWTLENTGELFF. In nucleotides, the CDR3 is TGCGCCAGCAGCCCCTGGACGCTCGAGAACACCGGGGAGCTGTTTTTT.

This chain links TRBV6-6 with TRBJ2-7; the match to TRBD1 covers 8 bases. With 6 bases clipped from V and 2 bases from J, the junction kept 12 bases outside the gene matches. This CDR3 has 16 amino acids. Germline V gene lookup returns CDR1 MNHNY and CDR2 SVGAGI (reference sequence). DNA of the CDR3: TGTGCCAGCAGGGACAGGGAACCGACAGGTGCCTACGAGCAGTACTTC. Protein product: CASRDREPTGAYEQYF.

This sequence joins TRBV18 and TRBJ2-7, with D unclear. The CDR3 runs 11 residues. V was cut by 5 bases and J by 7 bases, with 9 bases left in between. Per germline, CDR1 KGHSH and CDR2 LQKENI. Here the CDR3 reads CASSRSLEQYF. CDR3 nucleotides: TGTGCCAGCTCAAGGTCTTTGGAGCAGTACTTC.

CDR3 sequence (DNA): TGTGCCAGTAGACAGGGCCCTTTCTACGAGCAGTACTTC. It is translated as CASRQGPFYEQYF. V gene TRBV6-5 combines with J gene TRBJ2-7, with TRBD1 identical over 7 bases. J gave up 3 bases and V 9 bases, and 8 bases lay outside the gene matches. Germline lookup yields CDR1 MNHEY and CDR2 SVGAGI. This CDR3 contains 13 residues.

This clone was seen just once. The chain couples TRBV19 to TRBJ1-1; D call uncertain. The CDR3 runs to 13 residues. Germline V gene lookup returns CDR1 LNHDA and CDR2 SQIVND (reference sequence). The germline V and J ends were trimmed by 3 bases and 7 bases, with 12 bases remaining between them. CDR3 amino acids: CASSMSWSGEAFF. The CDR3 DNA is TGTGCCAGTAGTATGTCCTGGAGTGGTGAAGCTTTCTTT.

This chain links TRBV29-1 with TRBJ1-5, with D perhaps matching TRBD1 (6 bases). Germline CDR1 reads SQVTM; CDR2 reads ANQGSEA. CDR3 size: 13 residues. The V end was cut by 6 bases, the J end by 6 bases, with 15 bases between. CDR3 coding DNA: TGCAGCGTAGCAACGGGGGCTGGTCAGCCCCAGCATTTT. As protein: CSVATGAGQPQHF.

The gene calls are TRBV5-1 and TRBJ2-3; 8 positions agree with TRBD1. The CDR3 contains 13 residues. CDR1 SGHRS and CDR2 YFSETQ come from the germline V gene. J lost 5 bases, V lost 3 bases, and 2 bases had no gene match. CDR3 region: CASSSDRGDTQYF. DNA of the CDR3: TGCGCCAGCAGCTCTGACAGGGGAGATACGCAGTATTTT.

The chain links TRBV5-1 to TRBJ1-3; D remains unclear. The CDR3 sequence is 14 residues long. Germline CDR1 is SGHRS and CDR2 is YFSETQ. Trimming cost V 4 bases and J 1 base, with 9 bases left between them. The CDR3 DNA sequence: TGCGCCAGCAGCCCGGGAGGATCTGGAAACACCATATATTTT. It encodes CASSPGGSGNTIYF.